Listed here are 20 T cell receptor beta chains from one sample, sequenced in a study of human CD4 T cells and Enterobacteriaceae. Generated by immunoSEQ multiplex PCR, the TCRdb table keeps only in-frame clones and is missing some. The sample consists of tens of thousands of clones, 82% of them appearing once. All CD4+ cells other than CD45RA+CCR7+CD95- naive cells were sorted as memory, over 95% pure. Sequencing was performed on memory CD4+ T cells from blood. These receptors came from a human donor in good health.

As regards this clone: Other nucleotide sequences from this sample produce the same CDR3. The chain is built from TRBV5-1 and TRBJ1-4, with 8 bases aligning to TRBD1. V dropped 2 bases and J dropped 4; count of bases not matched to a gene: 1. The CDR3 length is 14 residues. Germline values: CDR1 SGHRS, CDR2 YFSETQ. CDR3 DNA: TGCGCCAGCAGCTTAACAGGGGGTAATGAAAAACTGTTTTTT. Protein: CASSLTGGNEKLFF.

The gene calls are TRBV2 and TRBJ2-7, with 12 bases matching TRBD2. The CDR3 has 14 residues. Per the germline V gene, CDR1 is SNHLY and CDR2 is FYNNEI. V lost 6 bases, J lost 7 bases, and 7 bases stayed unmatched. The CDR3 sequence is CASSRLAGAGEQYF. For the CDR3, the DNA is TGTGCCAGCAGCCGACTAGCGGGAGCCGGGGAGCAGTACTTC.

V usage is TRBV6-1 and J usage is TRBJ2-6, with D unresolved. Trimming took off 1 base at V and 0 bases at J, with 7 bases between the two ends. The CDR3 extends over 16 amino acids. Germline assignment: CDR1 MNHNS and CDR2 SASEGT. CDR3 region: CASSEEWVSGANVLTF. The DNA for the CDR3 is TGTGCCAGCAGTGAAGAGTGGGTCTCTGGGGCCAACGTCCTGACTTTC.

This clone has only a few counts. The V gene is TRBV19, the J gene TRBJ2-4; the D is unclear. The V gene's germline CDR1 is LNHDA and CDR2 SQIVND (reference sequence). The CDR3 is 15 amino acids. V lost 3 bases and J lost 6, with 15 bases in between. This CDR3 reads CASSMQRIEINIQYF. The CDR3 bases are TGTGCCAGTAGTATGCAGAGGATAGAGATAAACATTCAGTACTTC.

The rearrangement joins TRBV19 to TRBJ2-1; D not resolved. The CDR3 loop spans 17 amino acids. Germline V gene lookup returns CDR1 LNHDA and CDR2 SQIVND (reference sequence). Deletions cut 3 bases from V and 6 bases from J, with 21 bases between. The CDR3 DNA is TGTGCCAGTAGTATCCTCCTCGACATCTCAGCAGGCAATGAGCAGTTCTTC. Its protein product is CASSILLDISAGNEQFF. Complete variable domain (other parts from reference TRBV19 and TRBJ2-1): DGGITQSPKYLFRKEGQNVTLSCEQNLNHDAMYWYRQDPGQGLRLIYYSQIVNDFQKGDIAEGYSVSREKKESFPLTVTSAQKNPTAFYLCASSILLDISAGNEQFFGPGTRLTVL.

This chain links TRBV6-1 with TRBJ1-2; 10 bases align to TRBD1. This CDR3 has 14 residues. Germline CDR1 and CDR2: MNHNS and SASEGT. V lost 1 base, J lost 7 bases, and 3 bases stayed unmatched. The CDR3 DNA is TGTGCCAGCAGTGAAGGACAGGGGGCTGGTGGCTACACCTTC. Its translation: CASSEGQGAGGYTF.

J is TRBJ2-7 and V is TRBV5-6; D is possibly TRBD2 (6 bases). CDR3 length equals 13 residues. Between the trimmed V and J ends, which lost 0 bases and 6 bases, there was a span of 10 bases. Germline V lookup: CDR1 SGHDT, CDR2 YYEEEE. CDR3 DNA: TGTGCCAGCAGCTTGGACGGGGGAACCGAGCAGTACTTC. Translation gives CASSLDGGTEQYF.

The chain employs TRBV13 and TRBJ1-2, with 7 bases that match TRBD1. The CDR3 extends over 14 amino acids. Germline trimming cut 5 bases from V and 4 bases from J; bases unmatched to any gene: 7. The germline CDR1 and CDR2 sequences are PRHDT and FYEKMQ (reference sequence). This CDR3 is CASSPAGQIYGYTF. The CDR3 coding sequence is TGTGCCAGCAGCCCCGCGGGACAGATCTATGGCTACACCTTC.

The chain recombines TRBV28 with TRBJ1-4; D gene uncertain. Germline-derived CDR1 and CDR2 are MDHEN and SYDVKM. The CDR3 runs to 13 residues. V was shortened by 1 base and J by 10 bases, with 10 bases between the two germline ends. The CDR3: CASSLSTPGKLFF. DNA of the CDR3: TGTGCCAGCAGTTTATCCACCCCCGGAAAACTGTTTTTT. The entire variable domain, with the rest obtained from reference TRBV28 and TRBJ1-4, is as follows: DVKVTQSSRYLVKRTGEKVFLECVQDMDHENMFWYRQDPGLGLRLIYFSYDVKMKEKGDIPEGYSVSREKKERFSLILESASTNQTSMYLCASSLSTPGKLFFGSGTQLSVL.

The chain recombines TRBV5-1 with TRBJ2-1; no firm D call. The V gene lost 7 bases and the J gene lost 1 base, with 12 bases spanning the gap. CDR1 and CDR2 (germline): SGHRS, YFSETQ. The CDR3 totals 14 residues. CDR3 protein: CASGIGNSYNEQFF. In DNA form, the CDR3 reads TGCGCCAGCGGGATTGGCAATTCCTACAATGAGCAGTTCTTC.

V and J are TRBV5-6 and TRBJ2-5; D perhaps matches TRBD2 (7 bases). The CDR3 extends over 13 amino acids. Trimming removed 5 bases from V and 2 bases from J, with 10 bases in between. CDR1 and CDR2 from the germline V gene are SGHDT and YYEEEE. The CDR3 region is CASRRGLQETQYF. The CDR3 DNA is TGTGCCAGCAGGCGGGGGCTTCAAGAGACCCAGTACTTC.

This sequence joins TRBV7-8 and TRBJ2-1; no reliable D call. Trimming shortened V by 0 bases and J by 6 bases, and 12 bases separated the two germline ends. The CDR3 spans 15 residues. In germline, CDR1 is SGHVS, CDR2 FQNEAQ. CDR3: CASSLALVSSNEQFF. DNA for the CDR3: TGTGCCAGCAGCTTAGCCCTGGTTTCTTCCAATGAGCAGTTCTTC.

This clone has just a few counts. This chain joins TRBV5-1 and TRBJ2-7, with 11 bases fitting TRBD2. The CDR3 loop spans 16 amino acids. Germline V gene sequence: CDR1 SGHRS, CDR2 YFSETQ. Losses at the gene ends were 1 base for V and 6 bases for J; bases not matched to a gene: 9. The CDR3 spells CASSLSFVGLAVEQYF. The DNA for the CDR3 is TGCGCCAGCAGCTTGTCTTTTGTGGGACTAGCGGTCGAGCAGTACTTC. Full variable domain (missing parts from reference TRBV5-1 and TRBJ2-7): KAGVTQTPRYLIKTRGQQVTLSCSPISGHRSVSWYQQTPGQGLQFLFEYFSETQRNKGNFPGRFSGRQFSNSRSEMNVSTLELGDSALYLCASSLSFVGLAVEQYFGPGTRLTVT.

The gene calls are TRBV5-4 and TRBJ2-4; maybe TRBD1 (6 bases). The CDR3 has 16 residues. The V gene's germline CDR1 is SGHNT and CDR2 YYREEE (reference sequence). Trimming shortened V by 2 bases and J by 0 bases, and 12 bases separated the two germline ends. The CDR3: CASSFDRSLAKNIQYF. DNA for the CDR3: TGTGCCAGCAGCTTTGACAGGTCCCTAGCCAAAAACATTCAGTACTTC.

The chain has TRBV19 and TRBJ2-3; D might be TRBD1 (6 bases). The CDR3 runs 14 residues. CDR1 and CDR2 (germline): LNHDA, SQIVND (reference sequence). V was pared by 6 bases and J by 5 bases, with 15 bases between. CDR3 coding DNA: TGTGCCAGTAGCCCTATACTAGGGGGAGATACGCAGTATTTT. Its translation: CASSPILGGDTQYF.

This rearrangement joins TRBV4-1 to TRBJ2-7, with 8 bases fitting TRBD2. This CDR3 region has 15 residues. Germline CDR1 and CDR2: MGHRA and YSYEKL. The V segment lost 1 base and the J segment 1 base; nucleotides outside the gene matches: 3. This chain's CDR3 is CASSQATSASYEQYF. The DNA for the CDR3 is TGCGCCAGCAGCCAAGCGACTAGCGCTTCCTACGAGCAGTACTTC.

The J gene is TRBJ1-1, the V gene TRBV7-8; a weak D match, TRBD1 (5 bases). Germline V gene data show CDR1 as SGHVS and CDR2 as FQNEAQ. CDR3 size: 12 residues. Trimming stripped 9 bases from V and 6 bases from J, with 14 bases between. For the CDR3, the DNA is TGTGCCAGTTCGAAAGGGACGGCTGAAGCTTTCTTT. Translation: CASSKGTAEAFF. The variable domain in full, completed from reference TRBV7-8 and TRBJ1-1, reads GAGVSQSPRYKVAKRGQDVALRCDPISGHVSLFWYQQALGQGPEFLTYFQNEAQLDKSGLPSDRFFAERPEGSVSTLKIQRTQQEDSAVYLCASSKGTAEAFFGQGTRLTVV.

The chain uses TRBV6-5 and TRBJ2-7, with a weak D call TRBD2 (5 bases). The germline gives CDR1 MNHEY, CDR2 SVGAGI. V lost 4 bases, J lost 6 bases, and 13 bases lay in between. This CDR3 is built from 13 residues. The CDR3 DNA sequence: TGTGCCAGCAGTTCACTACTAGGCGGCGAGCAGTACTTC. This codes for CASSSLLGGEQYF.

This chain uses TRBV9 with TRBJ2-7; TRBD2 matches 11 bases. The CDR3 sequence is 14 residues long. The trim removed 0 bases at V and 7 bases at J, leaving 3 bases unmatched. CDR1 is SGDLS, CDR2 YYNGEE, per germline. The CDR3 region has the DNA TGTGCCAGCAGCGTAGATCTAGCGGGGGGTGAGCAGTACTTC. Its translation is CASSVDLAGGEQYF.

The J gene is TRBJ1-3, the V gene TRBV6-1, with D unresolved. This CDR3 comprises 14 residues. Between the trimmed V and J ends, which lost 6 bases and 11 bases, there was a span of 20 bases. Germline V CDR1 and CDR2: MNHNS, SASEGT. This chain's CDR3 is CASRPSQHSGPIYF. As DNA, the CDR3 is TGTGCCAGCAGGCCTTCACAGCATAGTGGCCCCATATATTTT.